This is a list of T cell receptor beta chains from one sample in a study of neurological immune-mediated disorders. TCRdb reanalysed the 5' RACE reads using MiXCR and keeps one entry per CDR3 protein. The sample holds around 61,000 distinct CDR3 sequences, about 5% seen once. The material sequenced was PBMCs. The receptors derive from a human donor with multiple sclerosis. The donor label of this sample is uncertain. The CDR3 runs from the conserved cysteine through the conserved F or W. Each record gives: J gene, V gene, CDR3 protein.

TRBJ2-3 | TRBV24-1 | CATSSMRGGGIEDTQYF
TRBJ1-3 | TRBV15 | CATSRDPGISGNTIYF
TRBJ1-1 | TRBV2 | CASKFEGTEAFF
TRBJ2-1 | TRBV4-3 | CASSPLAGDINEQFF
TRBJ2-2 | TRBV10-3 | CAISESSGGGELFF
TRBJ1-1 | TRBV7-9 | CASSLGAEREAFF
TRBJ1-1 | TRBV5-1 | CASSLVVATEAFF
TRBJ1-1 | TRBV20-1 | CSARDVGTNTEAFF
TRBJ2-7 | TRBV11-2 | CVSRQKGHEQYF
TRBJ1-4 | TRBV25-1 | CASSWGLGEKLFF
TRBJ2-7 | TRBV2 | CAVRTGSVLGEQYF
TRBJ1-1 | TRBV14 | CASSQSLFLDAEAFF
TRBJ1-2 | TRBV29-1 | CSVGGTANYGYTF
TRBJ2-7 | TRBV6-5 | CASSYSGQVYEQYF
TRBJ1-1 | TRBV20-1 | CSTTGLAEAFF
TRBJ2-3 | TRBV7-3 | CASSSRGGRTDTQYF
TRBJ2-7 | TRBV6-5 | CASSYGRDNYEQYF
TRBJ1-5 | TRBV5-1 | CASRGDPGQPQHF
TRBJ1-1 | TRBV5-1 | CASSFDGGNTEAFF
TRBJ1-5 | TRBV6-6 | CASSSRQLYQPQHF
TRBJ1-1 | TRBV6-5 | CASRTIRGGESEAFF
TRBJ2-1 | TRBV5-1 | CASSPPGAGGREQFF
TRBJ2-1 | TRBV15 | CATSRSRVVTRGNEQFF
TRBJ2-6 | TRBV7-6 | CASSPLTGGTSGANVLTF
TRBJ2-1 | TRBV11-1 | CASSAGLAGGSYNEQFF
TRBJ1-6 | TRBV10-3 | CAISESMFIRTGGRNSPLHF
TRBJ2-2 | TRBV9 | CASTSGGSGELFF
TRBJ2-3 | TRBV5-1 | CASSLVSADTQYF
TRBJ1-3 | TRBV5-1 | CASSDQGGPGNTIYF
TRBJ2-3 | TRBV5-1 | CASSLALTTATDTQYF
TRBJ2-1 | TRBV20-1 | CSASSGGYNEQFF
TRBJ1-5 | TRBV7-8 | CASSPDRTGHNQPQHF
TRBJ2-2 | TRBV5-5 | CASSLAAMNTGELFF
TRBJ2-2 | TRBV10-3 | CATGPQSGELFF
TRBJ1-5 | TRBV5-1 | CASSLTGGNGNQPQHF
TRBJ2-1 | TRBV5-1 | CASSLRPSGGAGSSYNEQFF
TRBJ1-2 | TRBV29-1 | CSVERTGLSYGYTF
TRBJ1-2 | TRBV12-3/TRBV12-4 | CASSTRRGRTYGYTF
TRBJ1-1 | TRBV29-1 | CSVEDRTDKAFF
TRBJ2-1 | TRBV10-3 | CAISSQGVNSYNEQFF
TRBJ1-6 | TRBV20-1 | CSARDLTNNSPLHF
TRBJ2-1 | TRBV5-1 | CASSFAQLNEQFF
TRBJ1-2 | TRBV5-1 | CASSPALGQIYGYTF
TRBJ2-4 | TRBV11-2 | CASSLPGATNIQYF
TRBJ2-5 | TRBV7-2 | CASSLGIAGSETQYF
TRBJ1-3 | TRBV7-9 | CASRPSTVSRDSSGNTIYF
TRBJ2-3 | TRBV7-6 | CASSLARGGTDTQYF
TRBJ1-5 | TRBV29-1 | CSVSTQGDQPQHF
TRBJ2-7 | TRBV7-2 | CASSLLALSWGTSGDEQYF
TRBJ1-2 | TRBV10-3 | CAIRGSYGYTF
TRBJ2-7 | TRBV5-1 | CASSLLVSHEQYF
TRBJ2-3 | TRBV29-1 | CSVSYRGTDTQYF
TRBJ2-4 | TRBV7-6 | CASSYSTGGGDIQYF
TRBJ2-1 | TRBV7-8 | CASSGTGGVGNEQFF
TRBJ2-1 | TRBV4-1 | CASSQDRTGYNEQFF